A selection of T cell receptor beta chains follows, all from one sample in a study of T cells in Graves' hyperthyroidism and ophthalmopathy. TCRdb reprocessed the multiplex PCR reads with MiXCR, giving one entry per CDR3 protein. The sample comprises 700,000 to 950,000 distinct CDR3 sequences, just over 35% of which are singletons, and around 30% rests with the top ten. Sequencing was done on a sample of blood. These TCRs come from a woman in her thirties or forties with Graves' hyperthyroidism. The CDR3 runs from the conserved cysteine through the conserved F or W. A D gene is named only where the DNA matches it firmly. Size is omitted from some rows. Given values are once, few, many or a class for expanded clones.

.	many	TRBJ1-5	TRBV19	CASSISGEQPQHF	TGTGCCAGTAGTATATCAGGAGAGCAGCCCCAGCATTTT
.	few	TRBJ1-6	TRBV20-1	CSARGRVPYNSPLHF	TGCAGTGCTAGGGGAAGGGTTCCTTATAATTCACCCCTCCACTTT
.	many	TRBJ1-3	TRBV19	CASNLQRSSGNTIYF	TGTGCCAGTAACTTGCAGCGTTCCTCTGGAAACACCATATATTTT
.	once	TRBJ2-5	TRBV18	CASSPKSTGQETQYF	TGTGCCAGCTCACCGAAATCGACAGGCCAAGAGACCCAGTACTTC
TRBD2	few	TRBJ2-2	TRBV6-1	CASTQIAGRPMGELFF	TGTGCCAGCACCCAGATAGCGGGAAGGCCCATGGGGGAGCTGTTTTTT
.	.	TRBJ1-2	TRBV15	CASSQSAQDHGYTF	TGTGCCAGCAGCCAATCGGCGCAAGACCATGGCTACACCTTC
TRBD1	.	TRBJ1-4	TRBV7-2	CASSLRGMTGNEKLFF	TGTGCCAGCAGCCTGAGGGGGATGACAGGGAATGAAAAACTGTTTTTT
.	.	TRBJ2-7	TRBV7-9	CASSPRLSELSSYEQYF	TGTGCCAGCTCACCTCGCCTCTCGGAGCTTTCCTCCTACGAGCAGTACTTC
.	many	TRBJ2-7	TRBV11-2	CASSLAPTQTEQYF	TGTGCCAGCAGCTTAGCCCCCACGCAAACCGAGCAGTACTTC
.	many	TRBJ1-1	TRBV20-1	CSARRGGPNTEAFF	TGCAGTGCTAGACGGGGGGGCCCGAACACTGAAGCTTTCTTT
TRBD1	.	TRBJ2-1	TRBV7-9	CASSPLVGQGSSNEQFF	TGTGCCAGCAGCCCTTTGGTCGGACAGGGTTCGTCAAATGAGCAGTTCTTC
TRBD2	.	TRBJ2-5	TRBV20-1	CSVQMGLAGKETQYF	TGCAGTGTTCAGATGGGGCTAGCGGGGAAAGAGACCCAGTACTTC
.	.	TRBJ2-7	TRBV5-1	CASSLLDGNLYEQYF	TGCGCCAGCAGCTTGTTGGACGGGAACCTCTACGAGCAGTACTTC
.	.	TRBJ1-1	TRBV2	CASSGPDIMNTEAFF	TGTGCCAGCAGTGGGCCGGACATAATGAACACTGAAGCTTTCTTT
.	few	TRBJ1-2	TRBV12-3/TRBV12-4	CASSLRGHYGYTF	TGTGCCAGCAGTTTACGGGGTCACTATGGCTACACCTTC
TRBD2	many	TRBJ2-5	TRBV20-1	CSASALAVSQETQYF	TGCAGTGCTAGCGCACTAGCGGTATCACAAGAGACCCAGTACTTC
TRBD2	once	TRBJ2-2	TRBV11-2	CASSLRTSLANTGELFF	TGTGCCAGCAGCTTAAGGACTAGTCTGGCGAACACCGGGGAGCTGTTTTTT
.	many	TRBJ2-5	TRBV12-3/TRBV12-4	CASSLGTVGETQYF	TGTGCCAGCAGTTTAGGAACGGTCGGGGAGACCCAGTACTTC
.	many	TRBJ2-2	TRBV2	CASSPRRTNTGELFF	TGTGCCAGCAGCCCGCGTAGGACGAACACCGGGGAGCTGTTTTTT
.	.	TRBJ1-2	TRBV27	CASSLGNRLRYTF	TGTGCCAGCAGTCTTGGGAACAGGTTACGCTACACCTTC
TRBD2	few	TRBJ2-7	TRBV5-4	CASSPDWAGGSYEQYF	TGTGCCAGCAGCCCTGATTGGGCGGGGGGCTCGTACGAGCAGTACTTC
.	.	TRBJ2-7	TRBV7-9	CASSSAPGPSYEQYF	TGCGCCAGCAGCTCCGCGCCGGGACCCAGCTACGAGCAGTACTTC
.	.	TRBJ1-5	TRBV15	CATSRDMAGAQPQHF	TGTGCCACCAGCAGAGATATGGCAGGGGCTCAGCCCCAGCATTTT
.	.	TRBJ1-2	TRBV28	CASRPGLIYGYTF	TGTGCCAGCAGGCCGGGGTTAATCTATGGCTACACCTTC
TRBD1	few	TRBJ2-2	TRBV19	CASTLGTVNTGELFF	TGTGCCAGTACCCTGGGGACAGTGAACACCGGGGAGCTGTTTTTT
.	.	TRBJ1-2	TRBV2	CASRSGSF	TGTGCCAGCAGGAGTGGCAGCTTC
TRBD2	many	TRBJ2-5	TRBV20-1	CSARVRLAGGVETQYF	TGCAGTGCTAGAGTGCGACTAGCGGGAGGTGTAGAGACCCAGTACTTC
.	.	TRBJ1-1	TRBV6-5	CASSYGGGISNTEAFF	TGTGCCAGCAGTTACGGCGGAGGGATAAGCAACACTGAAGCTTTCTTT
.	many	TRBJ1-5	TRBV6-5	CASSELSNQPQHF	TGTGCCAGCAGTGAACTTAGCAATCAGCCCCAGCATTTT
.	many	TRBJ1-2	TRBV5-5	CASSLAAAQSYGYTF	TGTGCCAGCAGCTTGGCGGCGGCACAGTCCTATGGCTACACCTTC
.	once	TRBJ2-1	TRBV5-1	CASSGLGLHEQFF	TGCGCCAGCAGTGGTCTGGGCCTCCATGAGCAGTTCTTC
.	many	TRBJ1-4	TRBV7-9	CASSASEKLFF	TGTGCCAGCAGCGCGAGTGAAAAACTGTTTTTT
.	few	TRBJ2-7	TRBV19	CASSTAIQGRYEQYF	TGTGCCAGTAGTACAGCGATACAGGGTCGCTACGAGCAGTACTTC
TRBD1	few	TRBJ1-2	TRBV20-1	CSARDWEYDRGFYTNYGYTF	TGCAGTGCTAGAGATTGGGAATATGACAGGGGTTTCTATACTAACTATGGCTACACCTTC
.	few	TRBJ2-2	TRBV19	CASSRGPGGTGELFF	TGTGCCAGTAGTCGGGGGCCGGGGGGCACCGGGGAGCTGTTTTTT
.	.	TRBJ2-6	TRBV20-1	CSARGGGGPGANVLTF	TGCAGTGCTAGAGGGGGGGGGGGCCCTGGGGCCAACGTCCTGACTTTC
.	many	TRBJ2-2	TRBV11-2	CASTNLGKSGELFF	TGTGCCAGCACCAATTTAGGGAAATCGGGGGAGCTGTTTTTT
TRBD2	.	TRBJ2-5	TRBV24-1	CATSVERERAQYF	TGTGCCACCAGTGTGGAGCGGGAGAGGGCACAGTACTTC
.	few	TRBJ1-6	TRBV6-6	CASSSGFVSPLHF	TGTGCCAGCAGTTCAGGGTTTGTGTCACCCCTCCACTTT